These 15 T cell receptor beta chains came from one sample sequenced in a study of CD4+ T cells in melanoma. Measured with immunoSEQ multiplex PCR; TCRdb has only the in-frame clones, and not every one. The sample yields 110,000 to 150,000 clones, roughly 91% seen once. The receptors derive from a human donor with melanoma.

Here the CDR3 reads CASSFPGQGIEQYF. CDR3 DNA sequence: TGTGCCAGCAGCTTCCCGGGACAGGGGATCGAGCAGTACTTC. V is TRBV5-4 and J is TRBJ2-7; 10 nucleotides align to TRBD1. Germline V gene sequence: CDR1 SGHNT, CDR2 YYREEE (reference sequence). CDR3 size: 14 residues. J gave up 6 bases and V 2 bases, and 5 bases lay outside the gene matches.

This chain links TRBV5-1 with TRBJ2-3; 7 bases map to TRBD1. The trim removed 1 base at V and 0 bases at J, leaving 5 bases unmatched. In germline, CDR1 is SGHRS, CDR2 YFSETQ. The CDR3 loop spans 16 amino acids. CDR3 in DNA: TGCGCCAGCAGCTTGCCGGGACAGCTAAGCACAGATACGCAGTATTTT. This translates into CASSLPGQLSTDTQYF.

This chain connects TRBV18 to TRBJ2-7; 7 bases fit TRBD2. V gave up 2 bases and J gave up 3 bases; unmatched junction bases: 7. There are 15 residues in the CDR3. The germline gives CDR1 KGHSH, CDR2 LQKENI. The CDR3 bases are TGTGCCAGCTCACCAGGGGGGGGAAGCTTCTACGAGCAGTACTTC. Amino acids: CASSPGGGSFYEQYF.

DNA of the CDR3: TGTGCCAGCAGTTACGTTGACGGCTACACCTTC. It yields the protein CASSYVDGYTF. This rearrangement joins TRBV6-6 to TRBJ1-2; the D is unclear. The CDR3 extends over 11 amino acids. Germline CDR1 and CDR2: MNHNY and SVGAGI (reference sequence). V lost 2 bases, J lost 8 bases, and 6 bases lay in between.

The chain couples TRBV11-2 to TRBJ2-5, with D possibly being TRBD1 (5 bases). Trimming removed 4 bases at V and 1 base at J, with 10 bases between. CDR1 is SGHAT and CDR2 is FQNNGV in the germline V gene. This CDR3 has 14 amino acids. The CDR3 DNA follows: TGTGCCAGCAGCTACCTCAGGGTCCAAGAGACCCAGTACTTC. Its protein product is CASSYLRVQETQYF.

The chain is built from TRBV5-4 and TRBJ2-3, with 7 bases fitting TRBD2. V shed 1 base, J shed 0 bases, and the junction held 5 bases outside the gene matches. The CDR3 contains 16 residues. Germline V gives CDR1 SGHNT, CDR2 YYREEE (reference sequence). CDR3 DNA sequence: TGTGCCAGCAGCTTGAGGCTAGCGGAGAGCACAGATACGCAGTATTTT. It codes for CASSLRLAESTDTQYF.

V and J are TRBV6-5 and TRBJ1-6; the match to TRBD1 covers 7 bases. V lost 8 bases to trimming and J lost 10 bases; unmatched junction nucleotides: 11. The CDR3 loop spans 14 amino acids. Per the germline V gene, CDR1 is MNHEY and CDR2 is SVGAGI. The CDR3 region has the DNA TGTGCCAGCCAAATAGAACAGGGGATCTCACCCCTCCACTTT. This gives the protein CASQIEQGISPLHF.

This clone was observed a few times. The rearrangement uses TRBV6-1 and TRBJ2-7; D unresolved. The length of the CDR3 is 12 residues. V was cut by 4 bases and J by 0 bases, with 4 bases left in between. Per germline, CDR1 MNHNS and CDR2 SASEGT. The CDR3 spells CASSVYSYEQYF. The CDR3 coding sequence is TGTGCCAGCAGTGTATACTCCTACGAGCAGTACTTC.

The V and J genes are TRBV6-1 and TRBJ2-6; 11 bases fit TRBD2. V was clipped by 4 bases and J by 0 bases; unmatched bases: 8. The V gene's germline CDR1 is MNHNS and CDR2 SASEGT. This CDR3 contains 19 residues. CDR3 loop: CASSGTGLAASSGANVLTF. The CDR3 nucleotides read TGTGCCAGCAGTGGGACGGGACTAGCGGCGAGCTCTGGGGCCAACGTCCTGACTTTC.

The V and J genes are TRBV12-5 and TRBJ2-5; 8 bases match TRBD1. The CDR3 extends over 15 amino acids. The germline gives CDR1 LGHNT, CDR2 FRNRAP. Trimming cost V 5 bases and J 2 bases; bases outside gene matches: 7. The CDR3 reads CASGAGGALQETQYF. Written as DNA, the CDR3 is TGTGCTAGTGGTGCAGGGGGCGCCTTACAAGAGACCCAGTACTTC.

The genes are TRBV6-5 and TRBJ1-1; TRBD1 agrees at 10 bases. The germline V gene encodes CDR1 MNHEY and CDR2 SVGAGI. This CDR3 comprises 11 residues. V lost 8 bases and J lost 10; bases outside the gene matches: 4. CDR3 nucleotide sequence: TGTGCCAGCGTACGACAGGGGGCAGCTTTCTTT. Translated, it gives CASVRQGAAFF.

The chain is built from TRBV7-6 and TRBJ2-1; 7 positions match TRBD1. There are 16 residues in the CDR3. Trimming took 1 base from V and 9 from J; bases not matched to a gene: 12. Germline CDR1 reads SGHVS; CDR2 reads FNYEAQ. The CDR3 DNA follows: TGTGCCAGCAGCTTAGTCAGGGGGAAGCAAGGTGGTGAGCAGTTCTTC. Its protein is CASSLVRGKQGGEQFF.

Here the CDR3 DNA reads TGTGCCAGCTGCCCCCGGACACTCCTCACCGGGGAGCTGTTTTTT. Translation gives CASCPRTLLTGELFF. This chain connects TRBV6-1 to TRBJ2-2, with a tentative D call TRBD1 (5 bases). V was clipped by 8 bases and J by 4 bases, with 17 bases between them. The CDR3 loop spans 15 amino acids. In germline, CDR1 is MNHNS, CDR2 SASEGT.

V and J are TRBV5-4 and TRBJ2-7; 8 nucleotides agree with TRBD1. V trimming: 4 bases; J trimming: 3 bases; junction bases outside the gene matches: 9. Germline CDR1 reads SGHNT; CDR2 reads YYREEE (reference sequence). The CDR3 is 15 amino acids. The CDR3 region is CASSIGDRSGYEQYF. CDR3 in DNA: TGTGCCAGCAGCATAGGGGACAGGTCTGGCTACGAGCAGTACTTC. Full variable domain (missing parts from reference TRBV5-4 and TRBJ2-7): ETGVTQSPTHLIKTRGQQVTLRCSSQSGHNTVSWYQQALGQGPQFIFQYYREEENGRGNFPPRFSGLQFPNYSSELNVNALELDDSALYLCASSIGDRSGYEQYFGPGTRLTVT.

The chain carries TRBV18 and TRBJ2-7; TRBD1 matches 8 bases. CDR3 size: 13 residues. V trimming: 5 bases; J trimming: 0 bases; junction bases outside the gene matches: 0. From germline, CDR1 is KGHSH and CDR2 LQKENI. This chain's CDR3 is CASSGTGSYEQYF. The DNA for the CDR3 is TGTGCCAGCTCAGGGACAGGCTCCTACGAGCAGTACTTC.